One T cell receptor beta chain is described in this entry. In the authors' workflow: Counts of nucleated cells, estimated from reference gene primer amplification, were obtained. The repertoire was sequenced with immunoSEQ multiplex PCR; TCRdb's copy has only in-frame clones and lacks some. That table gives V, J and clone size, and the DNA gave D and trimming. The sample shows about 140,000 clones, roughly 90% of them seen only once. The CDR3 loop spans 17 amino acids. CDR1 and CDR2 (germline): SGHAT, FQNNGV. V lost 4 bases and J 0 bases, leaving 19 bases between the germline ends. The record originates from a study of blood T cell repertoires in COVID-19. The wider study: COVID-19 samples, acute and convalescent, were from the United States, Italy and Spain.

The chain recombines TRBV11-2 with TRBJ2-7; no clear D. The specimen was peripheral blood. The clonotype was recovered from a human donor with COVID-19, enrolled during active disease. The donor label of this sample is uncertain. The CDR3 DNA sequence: TGTGCCAGCAGCTCACTCCGTCGCCCTTTGAGCTCCTACGAGCAGTACTTC. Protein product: CASSSLRRPLSSYEQYF.